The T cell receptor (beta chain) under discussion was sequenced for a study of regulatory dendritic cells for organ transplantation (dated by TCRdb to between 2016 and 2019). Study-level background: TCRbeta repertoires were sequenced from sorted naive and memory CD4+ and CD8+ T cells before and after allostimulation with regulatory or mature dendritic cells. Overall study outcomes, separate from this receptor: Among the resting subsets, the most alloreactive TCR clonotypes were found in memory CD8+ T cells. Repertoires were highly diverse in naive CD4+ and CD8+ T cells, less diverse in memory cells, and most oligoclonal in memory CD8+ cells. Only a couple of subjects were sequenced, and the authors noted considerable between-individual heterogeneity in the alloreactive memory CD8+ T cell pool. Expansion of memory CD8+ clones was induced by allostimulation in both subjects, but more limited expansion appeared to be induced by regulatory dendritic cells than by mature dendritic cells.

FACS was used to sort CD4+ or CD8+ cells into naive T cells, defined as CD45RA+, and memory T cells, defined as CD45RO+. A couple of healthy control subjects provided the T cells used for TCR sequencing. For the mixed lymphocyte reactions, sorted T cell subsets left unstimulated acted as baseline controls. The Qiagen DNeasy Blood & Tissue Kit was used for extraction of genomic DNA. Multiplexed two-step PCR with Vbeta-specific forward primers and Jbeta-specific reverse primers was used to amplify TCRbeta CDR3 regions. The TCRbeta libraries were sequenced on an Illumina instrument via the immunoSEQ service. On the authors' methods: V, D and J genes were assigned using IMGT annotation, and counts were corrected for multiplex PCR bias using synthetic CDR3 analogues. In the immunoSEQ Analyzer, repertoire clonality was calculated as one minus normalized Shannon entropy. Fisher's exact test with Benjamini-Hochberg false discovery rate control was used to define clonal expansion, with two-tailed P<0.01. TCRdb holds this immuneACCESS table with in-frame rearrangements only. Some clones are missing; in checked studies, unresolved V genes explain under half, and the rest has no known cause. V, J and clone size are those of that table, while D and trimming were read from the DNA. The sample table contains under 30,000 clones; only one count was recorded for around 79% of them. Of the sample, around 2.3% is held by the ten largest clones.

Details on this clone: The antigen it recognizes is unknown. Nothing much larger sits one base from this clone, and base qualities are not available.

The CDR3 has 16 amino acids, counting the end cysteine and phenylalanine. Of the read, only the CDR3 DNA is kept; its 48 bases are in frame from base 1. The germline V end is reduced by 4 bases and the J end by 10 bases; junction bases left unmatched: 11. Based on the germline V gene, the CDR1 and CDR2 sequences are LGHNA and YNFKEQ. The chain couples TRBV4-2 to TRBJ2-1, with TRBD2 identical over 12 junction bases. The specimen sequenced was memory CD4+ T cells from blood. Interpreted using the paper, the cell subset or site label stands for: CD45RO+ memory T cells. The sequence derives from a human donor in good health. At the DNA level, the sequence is TGTGCCAGCAGCCCCCAACTAGCGGGGGGTTTGGGCGAGCAGTTCTTC. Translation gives CASSPQLAGGLGEQFF.